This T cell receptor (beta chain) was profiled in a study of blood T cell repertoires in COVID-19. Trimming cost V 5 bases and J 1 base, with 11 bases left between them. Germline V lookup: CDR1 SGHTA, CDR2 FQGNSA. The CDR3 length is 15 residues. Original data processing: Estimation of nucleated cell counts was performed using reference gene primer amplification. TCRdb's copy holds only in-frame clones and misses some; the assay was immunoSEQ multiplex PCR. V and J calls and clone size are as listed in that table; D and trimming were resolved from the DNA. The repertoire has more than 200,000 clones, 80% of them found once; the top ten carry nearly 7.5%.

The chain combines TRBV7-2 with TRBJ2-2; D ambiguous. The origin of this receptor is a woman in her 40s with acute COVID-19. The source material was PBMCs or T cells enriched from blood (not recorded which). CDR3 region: CASSKARLNTGELFF. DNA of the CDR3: TGTGCCAGCAGCAAGGCTAGACTGAACACCGGGGAGCTGTTTTTT. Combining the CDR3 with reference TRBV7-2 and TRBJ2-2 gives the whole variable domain GAGVSQSPSNKVTEKGKDVELRCDPISGHTALYWYRQSLGQGLEFLIYFQGNSAPDKSGLPSDRFSAERTGGSVSTLTIQRTQQEDSAVYLCASSKARLNTGELFFGEGSRLTVL.